The 26 T cell receptor beta chains below all came from one sample that was sequenced in a study of T cell responses to AZD1222 COVID-19 vaccine. Clones were read by immunoSEQ multiplex PCR, and TCRdb kept only the in-frame ones, dropping some. The table lists approximately 150,000 clones, approximately 92% of them singletons. Sequencing was performed on peripheral blood, taken on day 0 of AZD1222 vaccination. The receptors originated from an adult in good health.

The chain's CDR3 is CASSSTNSGANVLTF. The CDR3 nucleotides are TGTGCCAGCAGCTCAACCAACTCTGGGGCCAACGTCCTGACTTTC. This chain joins TRBV7-3 and TRBJ2-6; D is unresolved. V lost 4 bases and J 0 bases, leaving 7 bases between the germline ends. Germline CDR1 reads SGHTA; CDR2 reads FQGTGA. The CDR3 covers 15 residues.

The rearrangement links TRBV20-1 to TRBJ2-3; D unclear. The CDR3 is 14 amino acids. CDR1 and CDR2 (germline): DFQATT, SNEGSKA (reference sequence). V was pared by 3 bases and J by 4 bases, with 14 bases between. CDR3 sequence (DNA): TGCAGTGCTAGTATGGCAGGCCCTCCAGATACGCAGTATTTT. Residues: CSASMAGPPDTQYF.

The sample holds a few counts of this clone. The chain couples TRBV10-2 to TRBJ1-2; D not certain. This CDR3 contains 12 residues. Germline V lookup: CDR1 WSHSY, CDR2 SAAADI. Trimming left V 10 bases short and J 4 bases short, with 13 bases between. The CDR3 protein is CATGSQTYGYTF. The CDR3 region has the DNA TGCGCCACCGGGAGTCAGACCTATGGCTACACCTTC.

The chain couples TRBV11-2 to TRBJ2-1; 9 nucleotides line up with TRBD2. The CDR3 runs 17 residues. In germline, CDR1 is SGHAT, CDR2 FQNNGV. Trimming took 0 bases from V and 2 from J; bases not matched to a gene: 5. The CDR3 DNA reads TGTGCCAGCAGCTTAGATCGGGGCGGGAGGGCCTACAATGAGCAGTTCTTC. The encoded protein is CASSLDRGGRAYNEQFF.

The rearrangement joins TRBV6-5 to TRBJ2-1; D ambiguous. The V end lost 3 bases, the J end lost 10 bases, and 7 bases lay between the germline ends. Germline V gives CDR1 MNHEY, CDR2 SVGAGI. The CDR3 extends over 11 amino acids. The CDR3 here is CASSYMGEQFF. CDR3 coding DNA: TGTGCCAGCAGTTATATGGGGGAGCAGTTCTTC.

The sample holds many counts of this clone. The gene calls are TRBV18 and TRBJ2-1; weak D call: TRBD2 (6 bases). V was clipped by 2 bases and J by 0 bases, with 8 bases between them. Germline CDR1 is KGHSH and CDR2 is LQKENI. The CDR3 runs 15 residues. The CDR3 nucleotides are TGTGCCAGCTCACCAGCGGGATACTCCTACAATGAGCAGTTCTTC. It specifies CASSPAGYSYNEQFF.

The chain employs TRBV6-1 and TRBJ1-1, with unresolved D. The germline V gene encodes CDR1 MNHNS and CDR2 SASEGT. The CDR3 has 13 residues. Trimming pared 2 bases from V and 5 bases from J, leaving 9 bases between. The CDR3 coding sequence is TGTGCCAGCAGTGAACGCTGGTGGACTGAAGCTTTCTTT. It yields the protein CASSERWWTEAFF.

The rearrangement links TRBV7-6 to TRBJ1-3, with D hard to call. Trimming took off 8 bases at V and 0 bases at J, with 14 bases between the two ends. The CDR3 loop spans 15 amino acids. The germline CDR1 and CDR2 sequences are SGHVS and FNYEAQ. CDR3 in DNA: TGTGCCAGCGGATCCGCCATAAGCTCTGGAAACACCATATATTTT. Residues: CASGSAISSGNTIYF.

This clone was counted only a few times. V is TRBV3-1 (or the pseudogene TRBV3-2) and J is TRBJ1-2; the D gene is possibly TRBD1 (5 bases). The germline V and J ends were trimmed by 2 bases and 6 bases, with 13 bases remaining between them. This CDR3 is built from 14 residues. CDR1 and CDR2 (germline): LGHDT, YNNKEL (reference sequence). This CDR3 is CASSQRGRADGYTF. The CDR3, as DNA: TGTGCCAGCAGCCAAAGGGGAAGGGCCGATGGCTACACCTTC.

By sample share, this clone is medium-sized. As DNA, the CDR3 is TGTGCCAGCAGCTTAACGACTAGCGGGGGCGCGGAGCAGTTCTTC. Translated, it gives CASSLTTSGGAEQFF. The J gene is TRBJ2-1, the V gene TRBV11-3, with TRBD2 matching 12 bases. This CDR3 spans 15 amino acids. Germline trimming cut 2 bases from V and 10 bases from J; bases unmatched to any gene: 6. CDR1 and CDR2 from the germline V gene are SGHNT and YENEEA.

The chain is built from TRBV5-1 and TRBJ2-3; 12 bases line up with TRBD1. V lost 0 bases and J lost 5; bases outside the gene matches: 4. CDR3 size: 16 residues. The germline V gene encodes CDR1 SGHRS and CDR2 YFSETQ. The CDR3 DNA reads TGCGCCAGCAGCTTGGTTGGGACAGGGGGCAGAGATACGCAGTATTTT. The encoded protein is CASSLVGTGGRDTQYF.

For the CDR3, the DNA is TGCGCCAGCAGCTCGGAGGTTAGCGGGAGGGTAGGTGGCATTCAGTACTTC. Residues: CASSSEVSGRVGGIQYF. The J gene is TRBJ2-4, the V gene TRBV5-1, with 11 nucleotides matching TRBD2. Germline-derived CDR1 and CDR2 are SGHRS and YFSETQ. V lost 3 bases, J lost 9 bases, and 14 bases stayed unmatched. The CDR3 totals 17 residues.

The rearrangement uses TRBV7-3 and TRBJ2-3; D may be TRBD1 or TRBD2 (5 bases each). Germline V CDR1 and CDR2: SGHTA, FQGTGA. The ends were cut back, 3 bases at V and 4 bases at J, with 8 bases in the middle. This CDR3 has 13 amino acids. CDR3 loop: CASSLRGPDTQYF. The CDR3 DNA follows: TGTGCCAGCAGCTTGAGGGGCCCAGATACGCAGTATTTT.

The chain is built from TRBV5-1 and TRBJ2-3; D may be TRBD1 (5 bases). The CDR3 loop spans 13 amino acids. Germline loops: CDR1 SGHRS, CDR2 YFSETQ. Trimming left V 4 bases short and J 5 bases short, with 11 bases between. CDR3 residues: CASSKTQGDTQYF. DNA of the CDR3: TGCGCCAGCAGCAAAACCCAGGGAGATACGCAGTATTTT.

The J gene is TRBJ1-6, the V gene TRBV15; D might be TRBD1 (5 bases). The CDR3 has 17 residues. Germline loops: CDR1 LNHNV, CDR2 YYDKDF (reference sequence). Trimming pared 5 bases from V and 7 bases from J, leaving 21 bases between. CDR3 protein: CATSVARRQLTNSPLHF. The CDR3 DNA reads as TGTGCCACCAGCGTCGCCCGTCGACAGTTGACAAATTCACCCCTCCACTTT. Based on the CDR3 plus reference TRBV15 and TRBJ1-6, the full variable domain is DAMVIQNPRYQVTQFGKPVTLSCSQTLNHNVMYWYQQKSSQAPKLLFHYYDKDFNNEADTPDNFQSRRPNTSFCFLDIRSPGLGDTAMYLCATSVARRQLTNSPLHFGNGTRLTVT.

The rearrangement uses TRBV13 and TRBJ2-1, with 8 positions matching TRBD2. V dropped 5 bases and J dropped 3; count of bases not matched to a gene: 12. The germline CDR1 and CDR2 sequences are PRHDT and FYEKMQ (reference sequence). This CDR3 is 17 amino acids long. This chain's CDR3 is CASSPGRGGRSYNEQFF. CDR3 nucleotide sequence: TGTGCCAGCAGCCCCGGGAGGGGCGGGAGGAGCTACAATGAGCAGTTCTTC. The whole variable domain, filled in from reference TRBV13 and TRBJ2-1, reads AAGVIQSPRHLIKEKRETATLKCYPIPRHDTVYWYQQGPGQDPQFLISFYEKMQSDKGSIPDRFSAQQFSDYHSELNMSSLELGDSALYFCASSPGRGGRSYNEQFFGPGTRLTVL.

The chain joins TRBV25-1 to TRBJ1-1, with D uncertain. Trimming shortened V by 4 bases and J by 5 bases, and 8 bases separated the two germline ends. Germline CDR1 reads MGHDK; CDR2 reads SYGVNS. CDR3 length equals 12 residues. The CDR3 DNA reads as TGTGCCAGCAGTGCCGGAGGTACTGAAGCTTTCTTT. It translates to CASSAGGTEAFF.

This chain links TRBV27 with TRBJ2-2; D may match TRBD1 or TRBD2 (5 bases each). The V gene's germline CDR1 is MNHEY and CDR2 SMNVEV (reference sequence). V lost 3 bases and J 4 bases, leaving 15 bases between the germline ends. The CDR3 totals 16 residues. CDR3 protein: CASSFRRGATTGELFF. The CDR3 DNA sequence: TGTGCCAGCAGTTTCAGGAGAGGGGCCACCACCGGGGAGCTGTTTTTT.

The CDR3 coding sequence is TGTGCCAGCTCCATGGGTTCAACTAATGAAAAACTGTTTTTT. It encodes CASSMGSTNEKLFF. The chain is built from TRBV18 and TRBJ1-4; D remains ambiguous. Germline loops: CDR1 KGHSH, CDR2 LQKENI. This CDR3 contains 14 residues. Between the trimmed V and J ends, which lost 6 bases and 0 bases, there was a span of 8 bases.

The rearrangement links TRBV4-2 to TRBJ1-1; D remains ambiguous. Germline loops: CDR1 LGHNA, CDR2 YNFKEQ. The CDR3 runs to 14 residues. V was clipped by 4 bases and J by 4 bases, with 13 bases between them. Here the CDR3 DNA reads TGTGCCAGCAGCCCGTCGGCGGGGAGCACTGAAGCTTTCTTT. It is translated as CASSPSAGSTEAFF.

The chain has TRBV7-9 and TRBJ1-5; D may be TRBD1 (6 bases). This CDR3 comprises 13 residues. Germline CDR1 SEHNR, CDR2 FQNEAQ (reference sequence). With 0 bases removed from V and 6 bases from J, the gap between germline ends came to 6 bases. CDR3 bases: TGTGCCAGCAGCTTAGCGGGGGCTCAGCCCCAGCATTTT. Amino acid sequence: CASSLAGAQPQHF.

The gene calls are TRBV27 and TRBJ1-1; D might be TRBD1 (5 bases). The V gene's germline CDR1 is MNHEY and CDR2 SMNVEV (reference sequence). The CDR3 runs 14 residues. Trimming removed 2 bases from V and 4 bases from J, with 11 bases in between. CDR3 nucleotides: TGTGCCAGCAGTTTACAGCAGGGATCCACTGAAGCTTTCTTT. Its translation: CASSLQQGSTEAFF.

V usage is TRBV19 and J usage is TRBJ1-5; no firm D call. The germline gives CDR1 LNHDA, CDR2 SQIVND (reference sequence). The CDR3 spans 12 residues. Between the trimmed V and J ends, which lost 4 bases and 4 bases, there was a span of 5 bases. As DNA, the CDR3 is TGTGCCAGTAGTAGCCGTAATCAGCCCCAGCATTTT. It is translated as CASSSRNQPQHF.

The chain has TRBV27 and TRBJ2-5, with D possibly being TRBD1 or TRBD2 (6 bases each). V gave up 0 bases and J gave up 5 bases, with 19 bases separating them. Germline CDR1 MNHEY, CDR2 SMNVEV (reference sequence). This CDR3 has 17 amino acids. The CDR3 DNA sequence: TGTGCCAGCAGTTTATCGATAGGGGGTCGGAGGGTTGAGACCCAGTACTTC. It yields the protein CASSLSIGGRRVETQYF.

V is TRBV27 and J is TRBJ1-2; D remains ambiguous. Trimming took off 3 bases at V and 4 bases at J, with 15 bases between the two ends. CDR3 length equals 15 residues. The V gene's germline CDR1 is MNHEY and CDR2 SMNVEV (reference sequence). This CDR3 is CASSFSGRGIYGYTF. The CDR3 DNA reads TGTGCCAGCAGTTTCTCCGGGAGAGGGATCTATGGCTACACCTTC.

The J gene is TRBJ2-5, the V gene TRBV4-2; perhaps D is TRBD1 or TRBD2 (6 bases each). The CDR3 has 15 amino acids. Trimming took off 3 bases at V and 0 bases at J, with 11 bases between the two ends. In germline, CDR1 is LGHNA, CDR2 YNFKEQ. The chain's CDR3 is CASSQARGDQETQYF. The DNA for the CDR3 is TGTGCCAGCAGCCAGGCTAGGGGGGACCAAGAGACCCAGTACTTC.